A selection of T cell receptor beta chains follows, all from one sample in a study of beta chain features in type 1 diabetes. Profiled with immunoSEQ multiplex PCR; TCRdb holds only in-frame clones, not every one. The sample lists 680,000 or so clones, about an eighth occurring once. Sequencing input: naive CD4+ T cells from blood. These receptors all stem from a young man with type 1 diabetes. Each CDR3 is given with its conserved first and last residue. A D gene is named only where the DNA matches it firmly. Clone size is shown for a subset of rows, as once, few, many or a class of expanded clone.

j_gene	v_gene	abundance	d_gene	CDR3nt	CDR3aa
TRBJ1-3	TRBV7-9	.	.	TGTGCCAGCAGTCACCTCAGGGTCGGCGGAAACACCATATATTTT	CASSHLRVGGNTIYF
TRBJ2-3	TRBV5-1	.	.	TGCGCCAGCAGCTTGGATCGTCTCACAGATACGCAGTATTTT	CASSLDRLTDTQYF
TRBJ1-5	TRBV4-1	few	TRBD1	TGCGCCAGCAGCCAAGTCCCGGGACAGGGCAATCAGCCCCAGCATTTT	CASSQVPGQGNQPQHF
TRBJ1-1	TRBV29-1	few	TRBD1	TGCAGCGTTGAAGGGACAGGGGGGGCGAACACTGAAGCTTTCTTT	CSVEGTGGANTEAFF
TRBJ1-6	TRBV30	.	TRBD1	TGTGCCTGGCAGGGACAGGCGCGAGCCTCACCCCTCCACTTT	CAWQGQARASPLHF
TRBJ2-7	TRBV10-3	.	.	TGTGCCATCAGTGAGATGTACGAGCAGTACTTC	CAISEMYEQYF
TRBJ2-7	TRBV29-1	few	TRBD2	TGCAGCGTCGGAGGCCGCGGGGGTGCTACCTACGAGCAGTACTTC	CSVGGRGGATYEQYF
TRBJ2-1	TRBV25-1	few	TRBD2	TGTGCCAGCAGTGCCCCCCGACTAGCGGGGGGTTACAATGAGCAGTTCTTC	CASSAPRLAGGYNEQFF
TRBJ1-1	TRBV27	.	.	TGTGCCAGCAGCCACCCTCCCCCCCAGCGGGCGGGGGGAGCTTTCTTT	CASSHPPPQRAGGAFF
TRBJ2-7	TRBV7-9	few	TRBD1	TGTGCCAGCAGCTTAGCCGGGACAGGGAGTGAGCAGTACTTC	CASSLAGTGSEQYF
TRBJ1-3	TRBV30	few	.	TGTGCCTGGGAGCAGGGAAACACCATATATTTT	CAWEQGNTIYF
TRBJ2-1	TRBV18	.	TRBD2	TGTGCCAGCTCAATTGGCGGGGGGACTGACAATGAGCAGTTCTTC	CASSIGGGTDNEQFF
TRBJ2-5	TRBV29-1	few	.	TGCAGCGTTGCAACAGAGACCCAGTACTTC	CSVATETQYF
TRBJ2-1	TRBV28	.	.	TGTGCCAGCAGTTTACGGGGATACAATGAGCAGTTCTTC	CASSLRGYNEQFF
TRBJ1-1	TRBV30	.	.	TGTGCCTGGAAGCTGGTGGGGACTGAAGCTTTCTTT	CAWKLVGTEAFF
TRBJ1-2	TRBV28	few	.	TGTGCCAGCAGTCCCCGGGGACGCAAAGCTAACTATGGCTACACCTTC	CASSPRGRKANYGYTF
TRBJ1-1	TRBV7-3	few	.	TGTGCCAGCAGCTTCGAAGGGGGGAACACTGAAGCTTTCTTT	CASSFEGGNTEAFF
TRBJ2-1	TRBV30	.	TRBD2	TGTGCCCTGAATCCTAGCGGGGCCCCATACTACAATGAGCAGTTCTTC	CALNPSGAPYYNEQFF
TRBJ2-1	TRBV2	few	.	TGTGCCAGCAGTGAAGATTTGGGGGCCTCGTTCTTC	CASSEDLGASFF
TRBJ2-7	TRBV5-6	few	TRBD1	TGTGCCAGCAGCCCATTGGGGACAGCCATAAGCGAGCAGTACTTC	CASSPLGTAISEQYF
TRBJ2-1	TRBV27	.	.	TGTGCCAGCAGTTTATCGGCAGCTCACAATGAGCAGTTCTTC	CASSLSAAHNEQFF
TRBJ2-3	TRBV7-9	few	.	TGTGCCAGCAGCTTAGGTGCCTACGAACCCACAGATACGCAGTATTTT	CASSLGAYEPTDTQYF
TRBJ2-3	TRBV4-1	few	TRBD1	TGCGCCAGCAGCCAAGATCATACAGGGGGCACAGATACGCAGTATTTT	CASSQDHTGGTDTQYF
TRBJ1-5	TRBV7-9	few	.	TGTGCCAGCAGCTTAACCGGGGTCGGGTCCCAGCATTTT	CASSLTGVGSQHF
TRBJ2-3	TRBV13	few	.	TGTGCCAGCAGACAAACCCGCACAGATACGCAGTATTTT	CASRQTRTDTQYF
TRBJ1-2	TRBV2	few	.	TGTGCCAGCAAGACAGACAACTATGGCTACACCTTC	CASKTDNYGYTF
TRBJ1-6	TRBV19	once	.	TGTGCCAGTAGTCCCAGCAGGATAAATTCACCCCTCCACTTT	CASSPSRINSPLHF
TRBJ2-7	TRBV2	.	.	TGTGCCAGCAGCGGACAGATCTACGAGCAGTACTTC	CASSGQIYEQYF
TRBJ2-3	TRBV5-1	.	.	TGCGCCAGCAGCAAAACTAGCACAGATACGCAGTATTTT	CASSKTSTDTQYF
TRBJ1-1	TRBV27	.	.	TGTGCCAGCATCGGGGTCGGCACTGAAGCTTTCTTT	CASIGVGTEAFF
TRBJ2-7	TRBV18	.	.	TGTGCCAGCACTTCGGGACCCCTAGAGCAGTACTTC	CASTSGPLEQYF
TRBJ1-1	TRBV6-5	.	.	TGTGCCAGCAGTTACCTCCGGGCGCAAGAGGCTTTCTTT	CASSYLRAQEAFF
TRBJ2-2	TRBV5-1	.	.	TGCGCCAGCAGTACAGGACACCTAAACACCGGGGAGCTGTTTTTT	CASSTGHLNTGELFF
TRBJ1-6	TRBV30	few	.	TGTGCCTGGAGGGCCCTGGGGAATTCACCCCTCCACTTT	CAWRALGNSPLHF
TRBJ1-2	TRBV4-1	few	TRBD1	TGCGCCAGCAGCCAAGTCGACAGGGAGTGGCATGGCTACACCTTC	CASSQVDREWHGYTF
TRBJ2-7	TRBV5-4	.	.	TGTGCCAGCAGCTTGCCACAAACCTACGAGCAGTACTTC	CASSLPQTYEQYF
TRBJ2-5	TRBV29-1	.	TRBD1	TGCAGCACGGGACAGGGTGGAGAGACCCAGTACTTC	CSTGQGGETQYF
TRBJ2-1	TRBV6-5	few	.	TGTGCCAGCAGTTACGACCGACAGAACAATGAGCAGTTCTTC	CASSYDRQNNEQFF
TRBJ1-4	TRBV6-5	.	.	TGTGCCAGCAGTTACGAAGCGACAACTAATGAAAAACTGTTTTTT	CASSYEATTNEKLFF
TRBJ1-5	TRBV30	few	.	TGTGCCTGGGGGGGCCAGAACAATCAGCCCCAGCATTTT	CAWGGQNNQPQHF
TRBJ1-2	TRBV4-1	.	.	TGCGCCAGCAGCCAAAACAACGAGGGATATGGCTACACCTTC	CASSQNNEGYGYTF
TRBJ1-1	TRBV30	few	.	TGTGCCTGGACTCCTCAGCCCTCTGAAGCTTTCTTT	CAWTPQPSEAFF
TRBJ1-5	TRBV5-1	few	.	TGCGCCAGCAGCTCGGACGGTAGCAATCAGCCCCAGCATTTT	CASSSDGSNQPQHF
TRBJ2-1	TRBV5-1	few	TRBD1	TGCGCCAGCAGCGGGGGACAGGGACTAAATGAGCAGTTCTTC	CASSGGQGLNEQFF
TRBJ1-1	TRBV13	few	TRBD1	TGTGCCAGCAGCATACTACAGGGGGCAGGCACTGAAGCTTTCTTT	CASSILQGAGTEAFF
TRBJ1-1	TRBV11-2	few	TRBD1	TGTGCCAGCAGCTTTACAGGGGACACTGAAGCTTTCTTT	CASSFTGDTEAFF
TRBJ2-7	TRBV4-1	few	.	TGCGCCAGCAGCCAAGCGGGCCTACCCCCTTCCAGCTCCTACGAGCAGTACTTC	CASSQAGLPPSSSYEQYF
TRBJ2-7	TRBV5-1	.	TRBD2	TGCGCCAGCAGTCCCGGACTAGCGGCCGCCTACGAGCAGTACTTC	CASSPGLAAAYEQYF
TRBJ2-3	TRBV4-1	.	TRBD1	TGCGCCAGCAGCCAAGGTGTGGACAGGCGATCCACAGATACGCAGTATTTT	CASSQGVDRRSTDTQYF
TRBJ1-2	TRBV10-3	.	.	TGTGCCATCAGTCCCGCAAACTATGGCTACACCTTC	CAISPANYGYTF
TRBJ1-1	TRBV5-1	few	.	TGCGCCAGCAGCGATACAGTGGGCACTGAAGCTTTCTTT	CASSDTVGTEAFF
TRBJ2-1	TRBV9	few	TRBD1	TGTGCCAGCAGCGTTTGGGGACAGCCTTACAATGAGCAGTTCTTC	CASSVWGQPYNEQFF
TRBJ2-6	TRBV6-6	.	.	TGTGCCAGCAGTTACGATAGGGGTTCTGGGGCCAACGTCCTGACTTTC	CASSYDRGSGANVLTF